The rows below give T cell receptor beta chains drawn from one sample of a study of blood T cell repertoires in COVID-19. Assay: immunoSEQ multiplex PCR; the TCRdb copy retains only in-frame clones and omits some. The sample shows 80,000 to 95,000 clones, approximately 75% of them seen only once. The sample consisted of peripheral blood. Receptor source: a woman aged 50 to 60 with acute or convalescent COVID-19. Both conserved end residues are part of each CDR3. D genes are given only for firm matches.

J gene,D gene,V gene,CDR3 protein,CDR3 DNA
TRBJ2-3,-,TRBV10-3,CAIRDVGGADTQYF,TGTGCCATCAGGGACGTTGGCGGGGCAGATACGCAGTATTTT
TRBJ1-5,-,TRBV3-1/TRBV3-2,CASSQAFGFNQPQHF,TGTGCCAGCAGCCAGGCCTTTGGCTTCAATCAGCCCCAGCATTTT
TRBJ1-2,TRBD1,TRBV27,CASGPGTGITDYGYTF,TGTGCCAGCGGACCCGGGACAGGGATCACCGACTATGGCTACACCTTC
TRBJ1-5,-,TRBV12-3/TRBV12-4,CASRNRHEQPQHF,TGTGCCAGCAGAAACCGCCACGAGCAGCCCCAGCATTTT
TRBJ2-1,TRBD2,TRBV4-2,CASSHTLAGGYNEQFF,TGTGCCAGCAGCCATACACTAGCGGGGGGTTACAATGAGCAGTTCTTC
TRBJ1-6,-,TRBV24-1,CATSGGGGNSPLHF,TGTGCCACCAGTGGGGGGGGTGGGAATTCACCCCTCCACTTT
TRBJ2-5,-,TRBV29-1,CSVEDIQETQYF,TGCAGCGTTGAGGACATCCAAGAGACCCAGTACTTC
TRBJ2-2,-,TRBV9,CASSVATANTGELFF,TGTGCCAGCAGCGTAGCGACAGCGAACACCGGGGAGCTGTTTTTT
TRBJ2-1,TRBD2,TRBV3-1/TRBV3-2,CASAQRRGEEFF,TGTGCCAGCGCACAACGGCGGGGGGAGGAGTTCTTC
TRBJ1-4,-,TRBV11-1,CASSLASQRKLFF,TGTGCCAGCAGCTTAGCCTCCCAGCGGAAACTGTTTTTT
TRBJ1-1,TRBD1,TRBV19,CASSIRTGGYTEAFF,TGTGCCAGTAGTATAAGAACAGGGGGTTATACTGAAGCTTTCTTT
TRBJ1-2,-,TRBV5-1,CASSSGNYGYTF,TGCGCCAGCAGTAGTGGTAACTATGGCTACACCTTC
TRBJ1-1,-,TRBV19,CASSEGRGNTEAFF,TGTGCCAGTAGTGAGGGCCGAGGAAACACTGAAGCTTTCTTT